This T cell receptor (beta chain) was captured in a study of beta chain features in type 1 diabetes. At the level of the study: Examination covered over 85,000,000 sorted cells spanning all samples. General study results and limits: Patients with type 1 diabetes showed fewer VDJ junction insertions and more deletions. TCRB CDR3 length was moderately but significantly reduced in all four CD4+ subsets of Type 1 diabetes patients. The question left open here concerned HLA type influencing TCRB rearrangement.

Via the markers CD45RO/CCR7/CD25/CD127/CD95/CD27, stem cell-like memory, regulatory, central memory and naive CD4+ cells were sorted. The isolated RNA, all of it, was reverse transcribed, so expressed TCRB transcripts were what got sequenced. TCRdb's table, derived via immunoSEQ multiplex PCR, lists solely in-frame clones and lacks some. The sample includes hundreds of thousands of clones, roughly 12% of them seen just once. A remark on this clone: The antigen is not known.

V shed 6 bases and J 2 bases; nucleotides not matched to a gene: 6. The CDR3 consists of 15 residues. The V gene's germline CDR1 is MDHEN and CDR2 SYDVKM. The genes are TRBV28 and TRBJ2-2; 7 bases are a match to TRBD2. Material for sequencing was naive CD4+ T cells from blood. The clonotype was recovered from a man aged 18 to 30 with type 1 diabetes. The chain's CDR3 is CASSLATSNTGELFF. Written as DNA, the CDR3 is TGTGCCAGCAGCTTAGCGACTAGCAACACCGGGGAGCTGTTTTTT.